The next 18 T cell receptor beta chains were all read from a single sample in a study of CD8+ T cells in alopecia areata. TCR sequencing used cDNA made by reverse transcription of extracted RNA. Profiled with immunoSEQ multiplex PCR; TCRdb holds only in-frame clones, not every one. The sample lists a few hundred thousand clones, 45% to 70% occurring once. The specimen was CD8+ T cells sorted from blood. The receptors originated from a human donor in good health.

This clone was found a few times. The chain is built from TRBV2 and TRBJ2-4; 11 nucleotides line up with TRBD2. The CDR3 consists of 17 residues. J lost 1 base, V lost 3 bases, and 5 bases had no gene match. CDR1 and CDR2 from the germline V gene are SNHLY and FYNNEI. CDR3 DNA sequence: TGTGCCAGCAGTGAGCTAGCGGGGGGCGAGGCCAAAAACATTCAGTACTTC. It specifies CASSELAGGEAKNIQYF.

This clone was found a few times. The chain links TRBV29-1 to TRBJ2-7; D is unclear. The CDR3 covers 12 residues. CDR1 and CDR2 from the germline V gene are SQVTM and ANQGSEA. V was cut by 0 bases and J by 4 bases, with 7 bases left in between. CDR3 sequence reads: CSVEEPSYEQYF. The CDR3 nucleotides read TGCAGCGTTGAAGAGCCCTCGTACGAGCAGTACTTC.

The chain has TRBV30 and TRBJ2-3, with TRBD1 as a possible D gene (5 bases). V gave up 4 bases and J gave up 7 bases, with 21 bases separating them. Germline CDR1 and CDR2: GTSNPN and SVGIG (reference sequence). This CDR3 contains 15 residues. CDR3 nucleotides: TGTGCCTGGAACCCAGAGGACACCTACCAGTATACGCAGTATTTT. Protein: CAWNPEDTYQYTQYF. Using reference TRBV30 and TRBJ2-3 for the parts outside the CDR3, the full variable domain is SQTIHQWPATLVQPVGSPLSLECTVEGTSNPNLYWYRQAAGRGLQLLFYSVGIGQISSEVPQNLSASRPQDRQFILSSKKLLLSDSGFYLCAWNPEDTYQYTQYFGPGTRLTVL.

The chain employs TRBV29-1 and TRBJ1-1; D unresolved. Germline CDR1 and CDR2: SQVTM and ANQGSEA. Trimming took off 3 bases at V and 1 base at J, with 9 bases between the two ends. This CDR3 is built from 13 residues. CDR3: CSVDNRPNTEAFF. CDR3 nucleotides: TGCAGCGTTGATAACAGACCGAACACTGAAGCTTTCTTT.

This clone has more than one count but fewer than ten. The rearrangement uses TRBV15 and TRBJ1-5; weak D call: TRBD1 (6 bases). The germline V gene has CDR1 LNHNV and CDR2 YYDKDF (reference sequence). This CDR3 region has 14 residues. Trimming cost V 4 bases and J 6 bases, with 13 bases left between them. The DNA of the CDR3 is TGTGCCACCAGCACCCCTACAGGGACTCAGCCCCAGCATTTT. Amino acids: CATSTPTGTQPQHF.

This clone was detected only a few times. The chain has TRBV15 and TRBJ2-7, with unresolved D. The CDR3 is 13 amino acids. Trimming left V 1 base short and J 2 bases short, with 6 bases between. In germline, CDR1 is LNHNV, CDR2 YYDKDF (reference sequence). CDR3 bases: TGTGCCACCAGCAGAGCCAGTCCCTACGAGCAGTACTTC. Protein sequence: CATSRASPYEQYF.

The rearrangement joins TRBV29-1 to TRBJ2-4; 7 nucleotides match TRBD2. With V trimmed by 4 bases and J by 0 bases, 9 bases remained unmatched. Germline CDR1 is SQVTM and CDR2 is ANQGSEA. The CDR3 totals 16 residues. This CDR3 is CSVAGGPTVAKNIQYF. The CDR3, as DNA: TGCAGCGTTGCGGGAGGACCGACCGTAGCCAAAAACATTCAGTACTTC. The full variable domain, completed using reference TRBV29-1 and TRBJ2-4, is SAVISQKPSRDICQRGTSLTIQCQVDSQVTMMFWYRQQPGQSLTLIATANQGSEATYESGFVIDKFPISRPNLTFSTLTVSNMSPEDSSIYLCSVAGGPTVAKNIQYFGAGTRLSVL.

The chain has TRBV30 and TRBJ1-1, with D unresolved. Between the trimmed V and J ends, which lost 0 bases and 5 bases, there was a span of 10 bases. Germline V lookup: CDR1 GTSNPN, CDR2 SVGIG (reference sequence). This CDR3 has 13 residues. In DNA form, the CDR3 reads TGTGCCTGGAGTGTAAGCGGGAGTACTGAAGCTTTCTTT. Residues: CAWSVSGSTEAFF.

V gene TRBV29-1 combines with J gene TRBJ2-5; the match to TRBD2 covers 7 bases. The trim removed 3 bases at V and 2 bases at J, leaving 6 bases unmatched. The CDR3 contains 14 residues. From germline, CDR1 is SQVTM and CDR2 ANQGSEA. CDR3 bases: TGCAGCGTTGAGTTGGCGGGGGTACAAGAGACCCAGTACTTC. Encoded protein: CSVELAGVQETQYF.

This clone was found a few times. This chain links TRBV14 with TRBJ1-1; D is unresolved. Trimming left V 1 base short and J 9 bases short, with 6 bases between. Germline lookup yields CDR1 SGHDN and CDR2 FVKESK. The CDR3 sequence is 11 residues long. The chain's CDR3 is CASSQGSKAFF. DNA of the CDR3: TGTGCCAGCAGCCAAGGTTCGAAAGCTTTCTTT.

This chain links TRBV11-2 with TRBJ2-3, with 10 bases aligning to TRBD2. Germline V lookup: CDR1 SGHAT, CDR2 FQNNGV. The CDR3 extends over 15 amino acids. With 7 bases clipped from V and 4 bases from J, the junction kept 8 bases outside the gene matches. In DNA, the CDR3 is TGTGCCAGCATTCCTCGCACTAGCGGGGCAGATACGCAGTATTTT. Its protein product is CASIPRTSGADTQYF.

The chain joins TRBV5-6 to TRBJ2-7; no firm D call. The CDR3 consists of 17 residues. The V end lost 0 bases, the J end lost 2 bases, and 18 bases lay between the germline ends. Germline lookup yields CDR1 SGHDT and CDR2 YYEEEE. CDR3 sequence reads: CASSLAKGTRLPYEQYF. The CDR3 coding sequence is TGTGCCAGCAGCTTGGCCAAGGGAACAAGGCTACCCTACGAGCAGTACTTC.

V usage is TRBV6-5 and J usage is TRBJ2-7; D ambiguous. Germline V gene data show CDR1 as MNHEY and CDR2 as SVGAGI. The CDR3 sequence is 15 residues long. V lost 4 bases and J lost 2, with 15 bases in between. This CDR3 reads CASSFRPGGTYEQYF. CDR3 DNA: TGTGCCAGCAGTTTCCGCCCGGGCGGAACCTACGAGCAGTACTTC.

The chain recombines TRBV6-5 with TRBJ1-2, with D maybe TRBD1 (5 bases). V was shortened by 0 bases and J by 1 base, with 12 bases between the two germline ends. Per the germline V gene, CDR1 is MNHEY and CDR2 is SVGAGI. This CDR3 is 16 amino acids long. Written as DNA, the CDR3 is TGTGCCAGCAGTTACTCGCGGGGGATTGATAACTATGGCTACACCTTC. Protein sequence: CASSYSRGIDNYGYTF.

The chain has TRBV30 and TRBJ1-5; unclear D gene. The CDR3 runs 13 residues. Germline CDR1 is GTSNPN and CDR2 is SVGIG (reference sequence). With 3 bases removed from V and 0 bases from J, the gap between germline ends came to 6 bases. The CDR3 coding sequence is TGTGCCTGGAGACCCAGTAGCAATCAGCCCCAGCATTTT. Amino acids: CAWRPSSNQPQHF.

The chain recombines TRBV9 with TRBJ2-5, with 8 bases fitting TRBD2. V lost 4 bases to trimming and J lost 5 bases; unmatched junction nucleotides: 10. The CDR3 runs 15 residues. Germline-derived CDR1 and CDR2 are SGDLS and YYNGEE. The CDR3 sequence is CASSSSRTSSETQYF. CDR3 in DNA: TGTGCCAGCAGCTCAAGCCGGACTAGCTCGGAGACCCAGTACTTC.

This clone has more than one count but fewer than ten. The CDR3 nucleotides are TGTGCCAGTAGTTTAGGGGACATTTTAGTCCACGAGCAGTACTTC. Translating gives CASSLGDILVHEQYF. The chain is built from TRBV19 and TRBJ2-7; D is perhaps TRBD1 (6 bases). CDR1 is LNHDA, CDR2 SQIVND, per germline (reference sequence). The V gene lost 5 bases and the J gene lost 5 bases, with 19 bases spanning the gap. This CDR3 spans 15 amino acids.

V gene TRBV11-2 combines with J gene TRBJ2-3, with 12 bases lining up with TRBD2. This CDR3 contains 16 residues. With 5 bases clipped from V and 0 bases from J, the junction kept 3 bases outside the gene matches. Germline V gene lookup returns CDR1 SGHAT and CDR2 FQNNGV. The CDR3 protein is CASSHGLAGSTDTQYF. CDR3 coding DNA: TGTGCCAGCAGCCACGGACTAGCGGGGAGCACAGATACGCAGTATTTT.